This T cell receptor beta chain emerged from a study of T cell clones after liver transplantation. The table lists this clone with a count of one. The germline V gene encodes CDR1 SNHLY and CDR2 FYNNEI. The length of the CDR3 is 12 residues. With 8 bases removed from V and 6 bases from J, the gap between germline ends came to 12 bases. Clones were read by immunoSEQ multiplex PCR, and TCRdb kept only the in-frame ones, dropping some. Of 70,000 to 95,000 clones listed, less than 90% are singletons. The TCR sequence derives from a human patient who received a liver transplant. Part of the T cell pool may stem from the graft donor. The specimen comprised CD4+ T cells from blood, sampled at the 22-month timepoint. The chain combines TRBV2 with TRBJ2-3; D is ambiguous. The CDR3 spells CASGVPTDTQYF. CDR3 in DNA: TGTGCCAGCGGGGTCCCCACCGATACGCAGTATTTT.